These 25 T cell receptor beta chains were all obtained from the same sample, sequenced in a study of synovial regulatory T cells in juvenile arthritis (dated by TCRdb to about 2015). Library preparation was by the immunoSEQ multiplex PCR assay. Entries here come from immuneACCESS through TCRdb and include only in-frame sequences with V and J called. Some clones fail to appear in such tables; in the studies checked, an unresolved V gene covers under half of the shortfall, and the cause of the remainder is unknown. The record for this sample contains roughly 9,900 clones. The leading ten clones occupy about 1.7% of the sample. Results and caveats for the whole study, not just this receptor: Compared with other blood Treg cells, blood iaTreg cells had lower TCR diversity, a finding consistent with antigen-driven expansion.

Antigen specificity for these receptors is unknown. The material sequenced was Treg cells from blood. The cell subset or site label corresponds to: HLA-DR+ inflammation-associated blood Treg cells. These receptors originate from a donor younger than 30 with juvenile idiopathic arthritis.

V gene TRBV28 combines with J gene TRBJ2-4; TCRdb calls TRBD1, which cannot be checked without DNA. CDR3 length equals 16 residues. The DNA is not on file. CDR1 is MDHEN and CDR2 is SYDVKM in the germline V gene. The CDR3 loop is CASSLFGQGAKNIQYF.

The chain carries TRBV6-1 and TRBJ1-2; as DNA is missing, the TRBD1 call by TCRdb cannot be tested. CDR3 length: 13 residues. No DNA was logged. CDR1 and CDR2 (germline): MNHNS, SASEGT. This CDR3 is CASSEWDRDGYTF.

The CDR3 here is CASSAGGTEAFF. This sequence joins TRBV11-2 and TRBJ1-1; TCRdb reports TRBD1, a call that lacks DNA to check it against. CDR3 length: 12 amino acids. The coding DNA is unavailable. Germline loops: CDR1 SGHAT, CDR2 FQNNGV. Filled out from reference TRBV11-2 and TRBJ1-1, the complete variable domain reads EAGVAQSPRYKIIEKRQSVAFWCNPISGHATLYWYQQILGQGPKLLIQFQNNGVVDDSQLPKDRFSAERLKGVDSTLKIQPAKLEDSAVYLCASSAGGTEAFFGQGTRLTVV.

The CDR3: CASSQVAGDGGELFF. This chain uses TRBV4-1 with TRBJ2-2; lacking DNA, the TRBD2 call made by TCRdb goes unchecked. CDR3 length: 15 residues. The DNA is not on file. CDR1 and CDR2 (germline): MGHRA, YSYEKL.

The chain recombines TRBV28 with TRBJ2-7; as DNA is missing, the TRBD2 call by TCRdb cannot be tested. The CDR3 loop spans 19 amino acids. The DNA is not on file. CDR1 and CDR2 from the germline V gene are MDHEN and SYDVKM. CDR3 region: CASSFTTSGIPGFSYEQYF.

CDR3 protein: CASSLRGREYPEAFF. The chain carries TRBV4-3 and TRBJ1-1. Looked up from germline, CDR1 is LGHNA and CDR2 is YSLEER. This CDR3 region has 15 residues. This entry has no DNA.

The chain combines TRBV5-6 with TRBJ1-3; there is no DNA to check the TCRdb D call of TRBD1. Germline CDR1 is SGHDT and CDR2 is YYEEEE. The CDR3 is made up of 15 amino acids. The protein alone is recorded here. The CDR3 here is CASSPIDREGNTIYF. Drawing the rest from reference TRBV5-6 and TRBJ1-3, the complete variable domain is DAGVTQSPTHLIKTRGQQVTLRCSPKSGHDTVSWYQQALGQGPQFIFQYYEEEERQRGNFPDRFSGHQFPNYSSELNVNALLLGDSALYLCASSPIDREGNTIYFGEGSWLTVV.

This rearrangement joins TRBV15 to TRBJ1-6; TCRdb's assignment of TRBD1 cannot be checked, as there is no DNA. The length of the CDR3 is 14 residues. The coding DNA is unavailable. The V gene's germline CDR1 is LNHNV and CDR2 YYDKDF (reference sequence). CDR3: CATSRGQGMRPLHF.

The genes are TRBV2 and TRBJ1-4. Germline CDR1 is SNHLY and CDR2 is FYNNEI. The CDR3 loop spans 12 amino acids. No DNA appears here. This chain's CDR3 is CASKLVEGKLFF.

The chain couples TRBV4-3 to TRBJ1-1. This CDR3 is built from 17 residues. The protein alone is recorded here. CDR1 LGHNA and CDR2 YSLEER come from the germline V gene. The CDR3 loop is CASSRRSYGLFNTEAFF.

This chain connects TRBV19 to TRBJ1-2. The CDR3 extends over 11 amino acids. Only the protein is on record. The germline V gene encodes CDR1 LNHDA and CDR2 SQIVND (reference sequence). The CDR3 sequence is CASSRERGYTF.

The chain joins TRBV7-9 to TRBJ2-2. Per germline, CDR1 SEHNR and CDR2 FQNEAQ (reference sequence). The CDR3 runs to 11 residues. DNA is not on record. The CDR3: CASSLWRELFF.

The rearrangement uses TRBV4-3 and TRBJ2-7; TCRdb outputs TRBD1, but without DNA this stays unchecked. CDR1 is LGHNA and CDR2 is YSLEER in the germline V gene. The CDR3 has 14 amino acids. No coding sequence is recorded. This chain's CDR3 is CASSQGQGSCEQYF.

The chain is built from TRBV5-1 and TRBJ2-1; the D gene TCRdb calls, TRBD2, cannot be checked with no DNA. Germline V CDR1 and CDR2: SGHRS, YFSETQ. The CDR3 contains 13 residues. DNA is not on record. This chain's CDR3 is CASSLLRGNEQFF.

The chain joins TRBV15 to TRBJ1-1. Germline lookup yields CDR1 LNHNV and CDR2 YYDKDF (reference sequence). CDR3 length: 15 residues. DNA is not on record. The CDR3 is CATSRGGARNTEAFF.

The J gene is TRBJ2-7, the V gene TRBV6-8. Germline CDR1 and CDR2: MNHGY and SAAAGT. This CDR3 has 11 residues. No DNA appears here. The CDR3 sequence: CASQGNSEQYF.

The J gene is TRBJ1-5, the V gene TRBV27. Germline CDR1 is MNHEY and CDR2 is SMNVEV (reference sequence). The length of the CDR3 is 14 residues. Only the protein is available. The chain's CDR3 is CASSGGISNQPQHF.

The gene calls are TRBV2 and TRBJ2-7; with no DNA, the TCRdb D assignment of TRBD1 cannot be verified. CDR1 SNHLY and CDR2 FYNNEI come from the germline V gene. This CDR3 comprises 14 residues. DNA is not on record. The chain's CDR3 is CASKTETGPYEQYF.

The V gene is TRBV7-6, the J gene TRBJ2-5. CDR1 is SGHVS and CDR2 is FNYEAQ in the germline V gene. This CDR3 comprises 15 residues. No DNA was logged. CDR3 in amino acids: CASSLGPGQKETQYF. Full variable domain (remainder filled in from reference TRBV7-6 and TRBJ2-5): GAGVSQSPRYKVTKRGQDVALRCDPISGHVSLYWYRQALGQGPEFLTYFNYEAQQDKSGLPNDRFSAERPEGSISTLTIQRTEQRDSAMYRCASSLGPGQKETQYFGPGTRLLVL.

The CDR3 loop is CASSQDIGQGFEKLFF. V is TRBV4-3 and J is TRBJ1-4; TCRdb indicates TRBD1, and absent DNA this call remains unverified. The CDR3 consists of 16 residues. The protein alone is recorded here. Per germline, CDR1 LGHNA and CDR2 YSLEER.

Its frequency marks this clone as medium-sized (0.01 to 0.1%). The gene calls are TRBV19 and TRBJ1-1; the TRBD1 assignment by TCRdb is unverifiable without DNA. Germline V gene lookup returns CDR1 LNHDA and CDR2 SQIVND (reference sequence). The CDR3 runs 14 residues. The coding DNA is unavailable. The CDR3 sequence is CASSMQGLGTEAFF.

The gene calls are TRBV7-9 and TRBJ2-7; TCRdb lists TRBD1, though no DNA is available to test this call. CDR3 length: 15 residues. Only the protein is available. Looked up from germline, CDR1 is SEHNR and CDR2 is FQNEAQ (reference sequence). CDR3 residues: CASSIPGQGTGEQYF.

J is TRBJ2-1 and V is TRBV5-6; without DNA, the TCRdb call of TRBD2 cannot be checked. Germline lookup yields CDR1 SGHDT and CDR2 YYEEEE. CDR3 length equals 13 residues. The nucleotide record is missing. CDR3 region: CASSFGRGNEQFF.

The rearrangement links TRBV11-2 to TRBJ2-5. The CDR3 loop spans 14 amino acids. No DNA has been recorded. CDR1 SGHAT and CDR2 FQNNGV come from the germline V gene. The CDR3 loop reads CASNLGGEAGTQYF.

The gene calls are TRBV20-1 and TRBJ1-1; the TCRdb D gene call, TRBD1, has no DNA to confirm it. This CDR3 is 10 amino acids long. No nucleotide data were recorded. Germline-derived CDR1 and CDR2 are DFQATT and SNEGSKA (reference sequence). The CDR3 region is CSASRTEAFF.